The source of this T cell receptor (beta chain) is a study of T-cell memory formation after mild COVID-19. Points from the study as a whole: Balance between CD4 and CD8 was seen in clones contracting day 15 to 85, and a CD4+ lean was seen in later expanders.

Remarks on this clonotype: Its cognate antigen is unknown.

The germline V gene encodes CDR1 MNHEY and CDR2 SMNVEV (reference sequence). The length of the CDR3 is 17 residues. V lost 3 bases to trimming and J lost 0 bases, with 12 bases between them. A single record per CDR3 protein comes from TCRdb applying MiXCR to the 5' RACE reads. Of 100,000 to 150,000 distinct CDR3 sequences listed, approximately 15% were seen once; the top ten hold approximately 5.5%. Source material: PBMCs or a T cell subset sorted from them (not recorded which). This sequence joins TRBV27 and TRBJ2-6; D may correspond to TRBD1 or TRBD2 (5 bases each). This TCR came from a man younger than 35 who had mild COVID-19 (a few samples of this study predate the infection). Cell type and time point are not known. The CDR3 loop reads CASSLRQGPSGANVLTF. The CDR3 DNA sequence: TGTGCCAGCAGTTTGAGGCAGGGACCCTCTGGGGCCAACGTCCTGACTTTC.